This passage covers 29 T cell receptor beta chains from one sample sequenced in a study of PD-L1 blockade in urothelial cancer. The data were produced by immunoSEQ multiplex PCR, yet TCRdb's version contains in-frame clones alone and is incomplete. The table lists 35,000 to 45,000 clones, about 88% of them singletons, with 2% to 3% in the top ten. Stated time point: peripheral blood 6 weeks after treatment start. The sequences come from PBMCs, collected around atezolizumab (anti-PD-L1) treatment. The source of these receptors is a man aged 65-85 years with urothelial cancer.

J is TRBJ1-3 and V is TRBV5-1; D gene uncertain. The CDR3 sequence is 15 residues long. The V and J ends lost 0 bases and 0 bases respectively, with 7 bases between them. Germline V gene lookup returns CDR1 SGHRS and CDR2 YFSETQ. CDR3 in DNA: TGCGCCAGCAGCTTGGCCGGGAGCTCTGGAAACACCATATATTTT. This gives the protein CASSLAGSSGNTIYF.

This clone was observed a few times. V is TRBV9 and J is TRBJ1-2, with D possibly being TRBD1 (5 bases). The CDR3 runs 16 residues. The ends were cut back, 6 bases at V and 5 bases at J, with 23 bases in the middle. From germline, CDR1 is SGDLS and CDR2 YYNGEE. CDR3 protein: CASTRTGGDALYGYTF. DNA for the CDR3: TGTGCCAGCACCCGAACTGGGGGGGACGCACTATATGGCTACACCTTC.

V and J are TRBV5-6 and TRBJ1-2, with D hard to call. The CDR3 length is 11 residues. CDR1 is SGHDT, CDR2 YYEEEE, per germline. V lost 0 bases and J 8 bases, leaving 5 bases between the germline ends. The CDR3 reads CASSLEAGYTF. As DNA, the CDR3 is TGTGCCAGCAGCTTGGAAGCGGGCTACACCTTC.

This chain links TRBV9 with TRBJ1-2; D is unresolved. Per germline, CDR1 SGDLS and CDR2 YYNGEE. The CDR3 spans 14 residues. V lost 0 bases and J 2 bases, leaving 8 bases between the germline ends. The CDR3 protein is CASSVDYENYGYTF. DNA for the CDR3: TGTGCCAGCAGCGTAGATTATGAGAACTATGGCTACACCTTC.

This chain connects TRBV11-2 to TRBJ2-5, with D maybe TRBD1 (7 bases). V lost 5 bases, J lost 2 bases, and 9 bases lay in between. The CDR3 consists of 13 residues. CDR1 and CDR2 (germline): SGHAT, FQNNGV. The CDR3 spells CASSAGQQETQYF. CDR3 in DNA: TGTGCCAGCAGCGCGGGACAGCAAGAGACCCAGTACTTC.

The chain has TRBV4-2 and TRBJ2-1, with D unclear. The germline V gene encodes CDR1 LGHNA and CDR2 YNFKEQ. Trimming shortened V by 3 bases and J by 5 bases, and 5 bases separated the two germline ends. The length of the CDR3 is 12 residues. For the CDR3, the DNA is TGTGCCAGCAGCCAGAGTCACAATGAGCAGTTCTTC. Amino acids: CASSQSHNEQFF.

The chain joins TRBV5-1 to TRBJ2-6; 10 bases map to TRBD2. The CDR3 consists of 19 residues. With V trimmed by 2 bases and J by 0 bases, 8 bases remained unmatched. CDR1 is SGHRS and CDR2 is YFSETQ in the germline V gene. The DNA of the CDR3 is TGCGCCAGCAGCTTCCAGCGGGAGGGCCGAATCTCTGGGGCCAACGTCCTGACTTTC. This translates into CASSFQREGRISGANVLTF.

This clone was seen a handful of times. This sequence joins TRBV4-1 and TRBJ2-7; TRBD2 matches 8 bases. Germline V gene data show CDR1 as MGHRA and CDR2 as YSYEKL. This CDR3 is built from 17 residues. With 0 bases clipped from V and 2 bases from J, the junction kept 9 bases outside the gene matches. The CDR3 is CASSQDQSRGDTYEQYF. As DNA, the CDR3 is TGCGCCAGCAGCCAAGATCAGTCGCGGGGGGATACCTACGAGCAGTACTTC.

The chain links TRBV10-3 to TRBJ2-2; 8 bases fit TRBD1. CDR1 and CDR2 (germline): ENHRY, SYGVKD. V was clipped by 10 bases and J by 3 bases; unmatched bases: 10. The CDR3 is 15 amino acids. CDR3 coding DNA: TGTGCCAGCCGCTCCGGGACAGGTGACACCGGGGAGCTGTTTTTT. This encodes CASRSGTGDTGELFF.

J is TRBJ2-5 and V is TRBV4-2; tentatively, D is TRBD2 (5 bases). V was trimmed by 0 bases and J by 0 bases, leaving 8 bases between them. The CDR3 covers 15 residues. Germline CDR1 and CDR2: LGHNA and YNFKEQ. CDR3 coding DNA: TGTGCCAGCAGCCAAGACCCGGGGTACCAAGAGACCCAGTACTTC. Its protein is CASSQDPGYQETQYF.

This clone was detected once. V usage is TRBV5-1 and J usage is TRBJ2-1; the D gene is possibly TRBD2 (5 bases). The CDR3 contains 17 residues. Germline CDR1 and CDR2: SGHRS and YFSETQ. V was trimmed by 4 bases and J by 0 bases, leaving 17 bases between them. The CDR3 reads CASSHGLGESSYNEQFF. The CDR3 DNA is TGCGCCAGCAGCCATGGGCTTGGGGAGAGCTCCTACAATGAGCAGTTCTTC. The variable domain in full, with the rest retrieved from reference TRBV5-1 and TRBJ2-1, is KAGVTQTPRYLIKTRGQQVTLSCSPISGHRSVSWYQQTPGQGLQFLFEYFSETQRNKGNFPGRFSGRQFSNSRSEMNVSTLELGDSALYLCASSHGLGESSYNEQFFGPGTRLTVL.

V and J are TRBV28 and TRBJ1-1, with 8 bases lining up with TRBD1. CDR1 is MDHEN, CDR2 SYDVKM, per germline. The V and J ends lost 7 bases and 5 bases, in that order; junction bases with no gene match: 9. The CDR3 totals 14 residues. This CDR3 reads CASNPGQGYTEAFF. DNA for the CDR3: TGTGCCAGCAACCCCGGACAGGGTTATACTGAAGCTTTCTTT.

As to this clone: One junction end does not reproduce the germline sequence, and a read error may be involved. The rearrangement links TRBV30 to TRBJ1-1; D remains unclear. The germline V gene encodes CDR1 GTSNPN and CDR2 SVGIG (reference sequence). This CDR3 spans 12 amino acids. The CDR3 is CAWSVMRLPPTF. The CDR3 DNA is TGTGCCTGGAGTGTAATGAGGCTCCCCCCCACCTTT.

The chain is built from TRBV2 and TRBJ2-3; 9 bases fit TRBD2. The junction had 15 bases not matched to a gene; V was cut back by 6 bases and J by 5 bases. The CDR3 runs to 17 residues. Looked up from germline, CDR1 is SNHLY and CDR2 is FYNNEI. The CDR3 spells CASSPREARGGLDTQYF. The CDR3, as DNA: TGTGCCAGCAGCCCTCGGGAGGCGCGGGGGGGCCTAGATACGCAGTATTTT.

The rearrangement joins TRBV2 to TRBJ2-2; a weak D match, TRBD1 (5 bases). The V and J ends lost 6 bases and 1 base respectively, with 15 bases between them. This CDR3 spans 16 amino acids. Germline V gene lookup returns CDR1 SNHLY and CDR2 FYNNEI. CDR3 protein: CASSGHPQGNTGELFF. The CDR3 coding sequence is TGTGCCAGCAGCGGACATCCCCAGGGGAACACCGGGGAGCTGTTTTTT.

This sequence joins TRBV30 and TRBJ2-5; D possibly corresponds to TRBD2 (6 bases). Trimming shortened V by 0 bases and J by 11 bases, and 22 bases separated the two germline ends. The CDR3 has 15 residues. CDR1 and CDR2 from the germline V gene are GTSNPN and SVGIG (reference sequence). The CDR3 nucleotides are TGTGCCTGGAGTGTAATAAGGGCAGGGTCGGGGGAGCAGTACTTC. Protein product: CAWSVIRAGSGEQYF.

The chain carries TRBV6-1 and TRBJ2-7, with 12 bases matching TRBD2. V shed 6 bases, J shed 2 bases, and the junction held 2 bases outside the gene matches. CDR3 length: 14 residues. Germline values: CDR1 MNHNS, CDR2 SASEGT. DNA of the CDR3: TGTGCCAGCAGCGGACTAGCGGGGCCCTACGAGCAGTACTTC. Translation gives CASSGLAGPYEQYF.

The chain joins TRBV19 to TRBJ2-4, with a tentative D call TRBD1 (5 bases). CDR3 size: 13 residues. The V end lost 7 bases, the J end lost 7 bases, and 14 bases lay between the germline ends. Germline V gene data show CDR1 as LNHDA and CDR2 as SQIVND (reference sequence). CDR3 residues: CASMRLGANIQYF. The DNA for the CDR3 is TGTGCCAGTATGAGATTAGGGGCTAACATTCAGTACTTC.

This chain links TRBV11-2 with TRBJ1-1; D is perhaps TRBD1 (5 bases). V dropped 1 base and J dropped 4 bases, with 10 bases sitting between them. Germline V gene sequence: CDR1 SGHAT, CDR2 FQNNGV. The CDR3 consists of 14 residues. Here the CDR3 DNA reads TGTGCCAGCAGCTTAGGGGGCATCGGCACTGAAGCTTTCTTT. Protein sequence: CASSLGGIGTEAFF.

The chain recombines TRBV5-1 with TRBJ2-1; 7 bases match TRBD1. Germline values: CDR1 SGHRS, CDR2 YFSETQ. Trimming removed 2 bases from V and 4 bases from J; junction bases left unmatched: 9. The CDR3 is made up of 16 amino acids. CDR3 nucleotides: TGCGCCAGCAGCTTAGAAGGGGGCGGGTTTTACAATGAGCAGTTCTTC. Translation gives CASSLEGGGFYNEQFF.

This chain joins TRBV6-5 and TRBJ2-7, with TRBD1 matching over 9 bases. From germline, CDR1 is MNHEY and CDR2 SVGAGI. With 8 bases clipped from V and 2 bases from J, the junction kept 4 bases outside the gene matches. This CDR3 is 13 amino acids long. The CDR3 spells CASGRTGAYEQYF. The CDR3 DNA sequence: TGTGCCAGCGGCCGGACAGGGGCCTACGAGCAGTACTTC.

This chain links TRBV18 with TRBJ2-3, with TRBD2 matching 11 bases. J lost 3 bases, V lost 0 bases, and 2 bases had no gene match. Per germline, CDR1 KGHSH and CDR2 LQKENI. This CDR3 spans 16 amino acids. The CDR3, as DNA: TGTGCCAGCTCACCACCTACTAGCGGGAGAACAGATACGCAGTATTTT. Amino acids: CASSPPTSGRTDTQYF.

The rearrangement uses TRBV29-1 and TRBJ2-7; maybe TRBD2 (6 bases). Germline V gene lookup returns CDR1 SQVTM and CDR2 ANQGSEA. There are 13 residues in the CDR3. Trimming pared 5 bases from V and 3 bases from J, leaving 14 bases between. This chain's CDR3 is CSVLGRTNYEQYF. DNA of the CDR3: TGCAGCGTTCTGGGTCGGACTAACTACGAGCAGTACTTC.

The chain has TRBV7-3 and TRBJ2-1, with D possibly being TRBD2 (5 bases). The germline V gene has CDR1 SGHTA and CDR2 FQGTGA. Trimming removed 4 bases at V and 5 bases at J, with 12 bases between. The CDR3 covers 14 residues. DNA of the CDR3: TGTGCCAGCAGCTCCGGTCGGGGTAACAATGAGCAGTTCTTC. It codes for CASSSGRGNNEQFF.

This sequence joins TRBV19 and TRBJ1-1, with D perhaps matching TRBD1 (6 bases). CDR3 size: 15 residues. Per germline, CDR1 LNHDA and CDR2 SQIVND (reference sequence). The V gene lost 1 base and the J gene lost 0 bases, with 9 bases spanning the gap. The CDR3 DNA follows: TGTGCCAGTAGTATAGTGGCAGGGGTGAACACTGAAGCTTTCTTT. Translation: CASSIVAGVNTEAFF.

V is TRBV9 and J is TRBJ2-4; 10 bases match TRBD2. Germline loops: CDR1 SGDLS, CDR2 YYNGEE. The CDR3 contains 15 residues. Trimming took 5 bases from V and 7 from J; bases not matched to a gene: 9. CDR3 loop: CASSDLAGVSNIQYF. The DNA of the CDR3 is TGTGCCAGCAGTGATCTAGCGGGAGTTTCGAACATTCAGTACTTC.

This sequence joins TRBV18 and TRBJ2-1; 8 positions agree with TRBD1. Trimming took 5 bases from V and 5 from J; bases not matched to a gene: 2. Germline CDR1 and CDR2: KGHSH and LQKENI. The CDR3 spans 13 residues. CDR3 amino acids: CASSEDRDNEQFF. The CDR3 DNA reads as TGTGCCAGCTCAGAGGACAGGGACAATGAGCAGTTCTTC.

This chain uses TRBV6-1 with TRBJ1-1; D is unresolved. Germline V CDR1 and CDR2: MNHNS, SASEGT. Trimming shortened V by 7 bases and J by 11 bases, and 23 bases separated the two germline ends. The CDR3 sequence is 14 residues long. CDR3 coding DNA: TGTGCCAGCACCGAGGGCCCAACGCCCGTTTCGGCTTTCTTT. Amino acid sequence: CASTEGPTPVSAFF.

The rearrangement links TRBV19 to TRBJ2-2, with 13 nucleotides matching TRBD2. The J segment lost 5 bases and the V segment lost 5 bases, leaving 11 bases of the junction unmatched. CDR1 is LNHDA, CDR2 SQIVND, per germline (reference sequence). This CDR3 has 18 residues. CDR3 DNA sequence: TGTGCCAGTAGTGCCCGGACTAGCGGGAGAATCGGTACCGGGGAGCTGTTTTTT. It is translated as CASSARTSGRIGTGELFF.